The 23 T cell receptor beta chains in this list originate from one sample, sequenced in a study of blood T cell repertoires in COVID-19. Profiled with immunoSEQ multiplex PCR; TCRdb holds only in-frame clones, not every one. The sample has about 56,000 clones, 75% to 90% seen once. Sequenced sample: peripheral blood. All receptors come from a woman in her sixties or seventies with COVID-19, enrolled during active disease.

The J gene is TRBJ1-2, the V gene TRBV4-3; 9 bases match TRBD1. With 6 bases clipped from V and 8 bases from J, the junction kept 7 bases outside the gene matches. The germline CDR1 and CDR2 sequences are LGHNA and YSLEER. This CDR3 is 13 amino acids long. CDR3 in amino acids: CASSPGQGEGYTF. In nucleotides, the CDR3 is TGCGCCAGCAGTCCGGGACAGGGAGAGGGCTACACCTTC.

This rearrangement joins TRBV28 to TRBJ1-2; weak D call: TRBD1 (5 bases). V lost 2 bases and J 8 bases, leaving 12 bases between the germline ends. The CDR3 is 13 residues long. Per germline, CDR1 MDHEN and CDR2 SYDVKM. Written as DNA, the CDR3 is TGTGCCAGCAGTTTAGTACAGGTTAAAGGCTACACCTTC. Amino acids: CASSLVQVKGYTF.

This clone was found a few times. This chain joins TRBV7-7 and TRBJ2-7; perhaps TRBD1 as D (6 bases). The V gene lost 5 bases and the J gene lost 10 bases, with 15 bases spanning the gap. The CDR3 is 12 amino acids. The germline V gene has CDR1 SSHAT and CDR2 FNYEAQ (reference sequence). CDR3 sequence: CASSTGTYPQYF. The CDR3 DNA sequence: TGTGCCAGCAGCACTGGGACATACCCCCAGTACTTC.

The chain is built from TRBV9 and TRBJ1-1; D call uncertain. Between the trimmed V and J ends, which lost 1 base and 1 base, there was a span of 8 bases. Germline values: CDR1 SGDLS, CDR2 YYNGEE. The CDR3 contains 14 residues. In nucleotides, the CDR3 is TGTGCCAGCAGCGTATCATCGGGGAACACTGAAGCTTTCTTT. This encodes CASSVSSGNTEAFF.

The rearrangement joins TRBV5-4 to TRBJ2-7; 9 nucleotides agree with TRBD2. The germline gives CDR1 SGHNT, CDR2 YYREEE (reference sequence). V lost 4 bases and J lost 4; bases outside the gene matches: 6. CDR3 length: 14 amino acids. CDR3 nucleotide sequence: TGTGCCAGCAGCAAGACTAGCGGTAAATACGAGCAGTACTTC. It encodes CASSKTSGKYEQYF.

This chain links TRBV6-5 with TRBJ1-3; D possibly corresponds to TRBD1 (6 bases). Trimming stripped 6 bases from V and 0 bases from J, with 12 bases between. CDR1 MNHEY and CDR2 SVGAGI come from the germline V gene. The CDR3 is 15 amino acids. DNA of the CDR3: TGTGCCAGCAGACCCGGGGGGCACTCTGGAAACACCATATATTTT. Amino acids: CASRPGGHSGNTIYF.

V is TRBV5-1 and J is TRBJ2-3; D ambiguous. This CDR3 is 14 amino acids long. Germline V gives CDR1 SGHRS, CDR2 YFSETQ. Trimming removed 0 bases at V and 1 base at J, with 6 bases between. CDR3 residues: CASSLALGTDTQYF. The CDR3 coding sequence is TGCGCCAGCAGCTTGGCCCTAGGCACAGATACGCAGTATTTT. The full variable domain, with the rest looked up from reference TRBV5-1 and TRBJ2-3, is KAGVTQTPRYLIKTRGQQVTLSCSPISGHRSVSWYQQTPGQGLQFLFEYFSETQRNKGNFPGRFSGRQFSNSRSEMNVSTLELGDSALYLCASSLALGTDTQYFGPGTRLTVL.

The table lists this clone with a count of one. The CDR3 nucleotides are TGTGCCAGTGAACAGGAGTTTAGCTCCTACGAGCAGTACTTC. It yields the protein CASEQEFSSYEQYF. The chain has TRBV2 and TRBJ2-7, with D perhaps TRBD1 (5 bases). CDR3 length: 14 amino acids. The ends were cut back, 9 bases at V and 0 bases at J, with 15 bases in the middle. Germline CDR1 reads SNHLY; CDR2 reads FYNNEI.

The chain uses TRBV28 and TRBJ1-5; D not certain. V was pared by 2 bases and J by 7 bases, with 12 bases between. Germline V lookup: CDR1 MDHEN, CDR2 SYDVKM. There are 14 residues in the CDR3. CDR3 sequence reads: CASSLRGSRQPQHF. CDR3 DNA sequence: TGTGCCAGCAGTTTAAGAGGGTCCCGCCAGCCCCAGCATTTT.

This clone has only a few counts. This sequence joins TRBV7-2 and TRBJ2-7; D is undetermined. With 5 bases removed from V and 1 base from J, the gap between germline ends came to 6 bases. The CDR3 extends over 12 amino acids. From germline, CDR1 is SGHTA and CDR2 FQGNSA. The CDR3 is CASSLTSYEQYF. The CDR3 region has the DNA TGTGCCAGCAGCCTTACTTCCTACGAGCAGTACTTC.

CDR3 sequence reads: CASSPVASSTDTQYF. The CDR3 nucleotides are TGCGCCAGCAGCCCCGTAGCCTCTAGCACAGATACGCAGTATTTT. The V and J genes are TRBV5-1 and TRBJ2-3; no firm D call. CDR1 and CDR2 from the germline V gene are SGHRS and YFSETQ. The CDR3 extends over 15 amino acids. V lost 4 bases, J lost 0 bases, and 12 bases lay in between.

Here the CDR3 reads CASTGRGRNTGELFF. The CDR3 DNA reads TGTGCCAGCACGGGGCGGGGGAGAAACACCGGGGAGCTGTTTTTT. The chain uses TRBV7-2 and TRBJ2-2; TRBD2 aligns across 7 bases. The V gene's germline CDR1 is SGHTA and CDR2 FQGNSA. Trimming took 7 bases from V and 2 from J; bases not matched to a gene: 7. The CDR3 totals 15 residues.

The chain employs TRBV4-3 and TRBJ1-3; 7 nucleotides agree with TRBD1. V lost 4 bases, J lost 3 bases, and 12 bases stayed unmatched. The CDR3 spans 17 residues. Per germline, CDR1 LGHNA and CDR2 YSLEER. The CDR3: CASSPDVPGDSGNTIYF. The DNA for the CDR3 is TGCGCCAGCAGCCCCGATGTCCCCGGGGACAGTGGAAACACCATATATTTT.

The sample holds one count of this clone. The CDR3 nucleotides read TGTGCCAGCAGTGAAGAGGGCACAGGGAATCCCTACGAGCAGTACTTC. Translated, it gives CASSEEGTGNPYEQYF. The V gene is TRBV2, the J gene TRBJ2-7; D perhaps matches TRBD1 (6 bases). Germline CDR1 SNHLY, CDR2 FYNNEI. Trimming removed 1 base from V and 2 bases from J, with 15 bases in between. CDR3 size: 16 residues.

The chain joins TRBV12-3 or TRBV12-4 to TRBJ2-1, with D perhaps TRBD2 (6 bases). The germline V and J ends were trimmed by 6 bases and 3 bases, with 9 bases remaining between them. This CDR3 region has 13 residues. CDR3: CASRPGLYNEQFF. DNA for the CDR3: TGTGCCAGCAGGCCGGGACTCTACAATGAGCAGTTCTTC.

V and J are TRBV5-1 and TRBJ2-5; TRBD1 agrees at 10 bases. The CDR3 spans 16 residues. The J segment lost 2 bases and the V segment lost 4 bases, leaving 8 bases of the junction unmatched. CDR1 SGHRS and CDR2 YFSETQ come from the germline V gene. The CDR3, as DNA: TGCGCCAGCAGCCCGGAGGGACAGGGGATTCAAGAGACCCAGTACTTC. Amino acids: CASSPEGQGIQETQYF. The full variable domain, rest sourced from reference TRBV5-1 and TRBJ2-5, is KAGVTQTPRYLIKTRGQQVTLSCSPISGHRSVSWYQQTPGQGLQFLFEYFSETQRNKGNFPGRFSGRQFSNSRSEMNVSTLELGDSALYLCASSPEGQGIQETQYFGPGTRLLVL.

This rearrangement joins TRBV11-2 to TRBJ1-1; 9 bases map to TRBD1. After removal of 1 base from V and 4 bases from J, the junction contained 1 base not matched to a gene. The CDR3 is 14 residues long. CDR1 is SGHAT, CDR2 FQNNGV, per germline. The CDR3 loop reads CASSLVDRGTEAFF. The CDR3 region has the DNA TGTGCCAGCAGCTTAGTGGACAGGGGCACTGAAGCTTTCTTT.

J is TRBJ2-3 and V is TRBV7-2, with 7 bases matching TRBD2. CDR1 SGHTA and CDR2 FQGNSA come from the germline V gene. The CDR3 loop spans 14 amino acids. V lost 0 bases, J lost 6 bases, and 3 bases stayed unmatched. This chain's CDR3 is CASSLAGGVDTQYF. The CDR3 bases are TGTGCCAGCAGCTTAGCGGGAGGGGTCGATACGCAGTATTTT.

The chain uses TRBV7-8 and TRBJ1-5; maybe TRBD1 (6 bases). Germline values: CDR1 SGHVS, CDR2 FQNEAQ. This CDR3 is built from 14 residues. V shed 1 base and J shed 4 bases, with 8 bases lying between them. The CDR3 sequence is CASSLGTENQPQHF. DNA of the CDR3: TGTGCCAGCAGCTTAGGGACAGAGAATCAGCCCCAGCATTTT. Full variable domain (outside the CDR3, taken from reference TRBV7-8 and TRBJ1-5): GAGVSQSPRYKVAKRGQDVALRCDPISGHVSLFWYQQALGQGPEFLTYFQNEAQLDKSGLPSDRFFAERPEGSVSTLKIQRTQQEDSAVYLCASSLGTENQPQHFGDGTRLSIL.

The CDR3 region is CASSDPGGTGELFF. The DNA of the CDR3 is TGTGCCAGCAGTGACCCAGGGGGTACCGGGGAGCTGTTTTTT. This chain links TRBV6-4 with TRBJ2-2; 7 bases line up with TRBD1. J was trimmed by 5 bases and V by 2 bases; bases with no gene match: 2. The CDR3 is 14 residues long. Germline CDR1 reads MRHNA; CDR2 reads SNTAGT.

This clone appeared a single time. The rearrangement uses TRBV7-8 and TRBJ2-2, with D perhaps TRBD2 (6 bases). CDR1 and CDR2 (germline): SGHVS, FQNEAQ. With 5 bases removed from V and 5 bases from J, the gap between germline ends came to 21 bases. The CDR3 runs 17 residues. In nucleotides, the CDR3 is TGTGCCAGCAGCACCTACTCGGGACTGATGGGGACCGGGGAGCTGTTTTTT. Translating gives CASSTYSGLMGTGELFF.

The chain joins TRBV7-9 to TRBJ2-2; weak D call: TRBD2 (6 bases). The CDR3 consists of 14 residues. Germline V CDR1 and CDR2: SEHNR, FQNEAQ (reference sequence). Trimming left V 5 bases short and J 6 bases short, with 13 bases between. The CDR3 loop reads CASSLGPGAGELFF. In DNA, the CDR3 is TGTGCCAGCAGCCTAGGCCCGGGAGCCGGGGAGCTGTTTTTT.

V usage is TRBV14 and J usage is TRBJ2-6; D possibly corresponds to TRBD1 (5 bases). V was shortened by 2 bases and J by 0 bases, with 5 bases between the two germline ends. CDR3 size: 15 residues. Germline V gene lookup returns CDR1 SGHDN and CDR2 FVKESK. CDR3 DNA: TGTGCCAGCAGCCAACAGGGCTCTGGGGCCAACGTCCTGACTTTC. It is translated as CASSQQGSGANVLTF.